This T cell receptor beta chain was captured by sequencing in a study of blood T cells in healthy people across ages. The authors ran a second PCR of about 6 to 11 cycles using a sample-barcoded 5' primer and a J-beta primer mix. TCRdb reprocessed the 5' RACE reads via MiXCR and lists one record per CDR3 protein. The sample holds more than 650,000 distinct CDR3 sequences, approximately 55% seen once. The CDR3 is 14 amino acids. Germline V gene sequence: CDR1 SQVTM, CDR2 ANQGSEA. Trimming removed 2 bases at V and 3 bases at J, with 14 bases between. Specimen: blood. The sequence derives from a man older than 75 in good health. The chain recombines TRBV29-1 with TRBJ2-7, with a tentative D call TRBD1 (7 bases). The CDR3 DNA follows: TGCAGCGTTGAACTCCCAGGGGGGAACTACGAGCAGTACTTC. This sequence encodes CSVELPGGNYEQYF.